This T cell receptor (beta chain) was sequenced during a study of cytomegalovirus exposure and HLA in healthy donors. The study, taken as a whole, reports: Follow-up analysis later connected one missense variant in DCLRE1C with trimming of TCR beta V- and J-genes. The study had only CMV serostatus as immune exposure information. The study designated 164 TCR beta chains cytomegalovirus-associated. It was assumed in the presence/absence analyses that sequencing depth was roughly uniform across donors.

A remark on this clone: Its target is unknown.

Trimming shortened V by 4 bases and J by 1 base, and 14 bases separated the two germline ends. The CDR3 loop spans 17 amino acids. CDR1 and CDR2 (germline): MDHEN, SYDVKM. Researchers ran the PCR with 60 Vbeta and 13 Jbeta primers. TCRdb's table, derived via immunoSEQ multiplex PCR, lists solely in-frame clones and lacks some. This sample has 100,000 to 150,000 clones, with about 78% found just once. The clonotype originates from a female donor in good health and CMV-seronegative. Sequences were obtained from PBMCs. This rearrangement joins TRBV28 to TRBJ2-6; perhaps TRBD1 as D (6 bases). This CDR3 is CASSSGGLHSGANVLTF. The DNA of the CDR3 is TGTGCCAGCAGTTCTGGGGGCCTCCATTCTGGGGCCAACGTCCTGACTTTC.